The subject of this entry is one T cell receptor beta chain. The V end was cut by 6 bases, the J end by 0 bases, with 14 bases between. Germline CDR1 reads MDHEN; CDR2 reads SYDVKM. CDR3 length: 15 amino acids. This entry is derived from a study of T cell changes during pregnancy in multiple sclerosis. This table comes from immunoSEQ multiplex PCR, and its TCRdb copy is limited to in-frame clones, with some not included. The top ten hold approximately 2.5% of the sample, which has about 85,000 clones, roughly nine tenths seen once. This receptor was taken from a female donor with multiple sclerosis, enrolled in a pregnancy study. The V and J genes are TRBV28 and TRBJ1-2, with a possible D match to TRBD1 (5 bases). This specimen was peripheral blood, taken in the first trimester of pregnancy. The CDR3 loop reads CASSAFRESNYGYTF. CDR3 coding DNA: TGTGCCAGCAGCGCATTCAGGGAATCTAACTATGGCTACACCTTC.